This T cell receptor beta chain emerged from a study of T-cell memory formation after mild COVID-19. Study information: Largely donor-specific sequence clusters came from a couple of donors.

TCRdb reprocessed the 5' RACE reads via MiXCR and lists one record per CDR3 protein. The table shows about 300,000 distinct CDR3 sequences, with less than 20% occurring only once. This clonotype has only a few counts. This CDR3 contains 16 residues. V was clipped by 0 bases and J by 8 bases, with 18 bases between them. Per germline, CDR1 SGHVS and CDR2 FNYEAQ. The gene calls are TRBV7-6 and TRBJ2-3; D possibly matches TRBD1 or TRBD2 (6 bases each). This TCR derives from a young man who had mild COVID-19 (a few samples of this study predate the infection). Cell type and time point are not known. Input material: PBMCs or a T cell subset sorted from them (not recorded which). In nucleotides, the CDR3 is TGTGCCAGCAGCTTAGCGGGCGGCCCGGAGGGGGGTACGCAGTATTTT. It yields the protein CASSLAGGPEGGTQYF.